The source of this T cell receptor beta chain is a study of spatial heterogeneity in lung cancer. Via MiXCR, TCRdb re-called the 5' RACE reads, giving one row per CDR3 protein. The table has tens of thousands of distinct CDR3 sequences, around 5.2% seen once. Trimming left V 0 bases short and J 1 base short, with 12 bases between. The CDR3 has 16 amino acids. Per the germline V gene, CDR1 is MNHEY and CDR2 is SMNVEV (reference sequence). Time point described: sample taken at primary tumor resection. Tumor, nontumor lung or frozen PBMC supplied whole RNA that was sequenced unsorted. There are many counts of this clonotype.

The source of this sequence is a female donor with early-stage non-small cell lung cancer. This chain connects TRBV27 to TRBJ2-5; D call uncertain. This sample comprised PBMCs, obtained at surgery. DNA of the CDR3: TGTGCCAGCAGTTTATCGTGGGTGTCAGGCCAAGAGACCCAGTACTTC. Translated, it gives CASSLSWVSGQETQYF.